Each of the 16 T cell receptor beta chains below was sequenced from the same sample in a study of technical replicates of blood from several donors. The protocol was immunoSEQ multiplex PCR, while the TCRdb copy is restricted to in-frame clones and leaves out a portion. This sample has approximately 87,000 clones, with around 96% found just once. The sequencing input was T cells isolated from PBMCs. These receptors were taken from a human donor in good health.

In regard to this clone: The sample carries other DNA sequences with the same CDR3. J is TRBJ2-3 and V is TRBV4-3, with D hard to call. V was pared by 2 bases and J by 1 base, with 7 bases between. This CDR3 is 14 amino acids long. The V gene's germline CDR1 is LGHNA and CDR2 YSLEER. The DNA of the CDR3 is TGCGCCAGCAGCCAACTAGGTGGCACAGATACGCAGTATTTT. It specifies CASSQLGGTDTQYF.

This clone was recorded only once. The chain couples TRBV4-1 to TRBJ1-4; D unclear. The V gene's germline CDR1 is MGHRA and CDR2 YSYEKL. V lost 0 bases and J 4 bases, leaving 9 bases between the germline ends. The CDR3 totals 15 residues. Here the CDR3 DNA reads TGCGCCAGCAGCCAAGAAAGGCGGGTTAATGAAAAACTGTTTTTT. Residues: CASSQERRVNEKLFF.

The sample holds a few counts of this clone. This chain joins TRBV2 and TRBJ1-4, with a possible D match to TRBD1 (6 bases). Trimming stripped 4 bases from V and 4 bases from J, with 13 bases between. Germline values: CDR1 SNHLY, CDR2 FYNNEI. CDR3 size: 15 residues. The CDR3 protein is CASSGSTGFNEKLFF. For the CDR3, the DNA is TGTGCCAGCAGTGGGTCGACAGGCTTTAATGAAAAACTGTTTTTT.

The CDR3 here is CASRALESQPQHF. The CDR3 DNA follows: TGCGCCAGCAGGGCCCTTGAATCTCAGCCCCAGCATTTT. The chain uses TRBV10-2 and TRBJ1-5; D is uncertain. The germline V gene has CDR1 WSHSY and CDR2 SAAADI. V shed 6 bases and J shed 6 bases, with 12 bases lying between them. The CDR3 totals 13 residues.

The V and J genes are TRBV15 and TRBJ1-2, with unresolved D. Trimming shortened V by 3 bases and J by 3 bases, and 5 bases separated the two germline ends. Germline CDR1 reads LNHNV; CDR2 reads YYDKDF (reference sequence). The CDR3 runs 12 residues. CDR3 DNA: TGTGCCACCAGCAGGGCCTACTATGGCTACACCTTC. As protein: CATSRAYYGYTF.

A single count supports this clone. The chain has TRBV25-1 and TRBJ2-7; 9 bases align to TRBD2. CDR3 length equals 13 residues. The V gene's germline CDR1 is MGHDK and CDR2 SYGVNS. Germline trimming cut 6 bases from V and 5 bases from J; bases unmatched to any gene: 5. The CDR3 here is CASRPSGMDEQYF. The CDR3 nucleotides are TGTGCCAGCAGACCTAGCGGGATGGACGAGCAGTACTTC.

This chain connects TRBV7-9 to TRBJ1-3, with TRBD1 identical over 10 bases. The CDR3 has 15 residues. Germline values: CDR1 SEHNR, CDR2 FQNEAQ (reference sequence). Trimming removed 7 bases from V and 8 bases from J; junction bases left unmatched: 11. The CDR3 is CASTNPGTGADTIYF. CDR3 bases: TGTGCCAGCACCAATCCCGGGACAGGGGCAGACACCATATATTTT.

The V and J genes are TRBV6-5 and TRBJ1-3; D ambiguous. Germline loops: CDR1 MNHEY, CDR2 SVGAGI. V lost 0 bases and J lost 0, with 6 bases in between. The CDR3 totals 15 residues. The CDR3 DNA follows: TGTGCCAGCAGTTACTCGCAGTACTCTGGAAACACCATATATTTT. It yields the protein CASSYSQYSGNTIYF.

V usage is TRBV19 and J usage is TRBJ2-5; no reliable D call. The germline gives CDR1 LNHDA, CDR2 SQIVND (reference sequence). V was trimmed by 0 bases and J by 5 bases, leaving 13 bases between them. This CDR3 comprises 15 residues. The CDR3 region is CASSIDPTPLETQYF. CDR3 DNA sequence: TGTGCCAGTAGTATAGATCCTACGCCCCTGGAGACCCAGTACTTC.

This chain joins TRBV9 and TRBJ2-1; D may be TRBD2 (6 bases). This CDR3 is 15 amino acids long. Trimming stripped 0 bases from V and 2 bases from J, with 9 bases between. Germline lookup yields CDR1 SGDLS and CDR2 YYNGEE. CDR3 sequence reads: CASSVGAGTYNEQFF. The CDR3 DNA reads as TGTGCCAGCAGCGTAGGGGCGGGAACCTACAATGAGCAGTTCTTC.

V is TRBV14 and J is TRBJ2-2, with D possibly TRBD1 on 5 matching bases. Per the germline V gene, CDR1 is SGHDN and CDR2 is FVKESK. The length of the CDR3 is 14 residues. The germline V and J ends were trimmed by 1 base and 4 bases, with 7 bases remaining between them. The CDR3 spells CASSQGQSTGELFF. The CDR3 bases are TGTGCCAGCAGCCAAGGACAGTCCACCGGGGAGCTGTTTTTT.

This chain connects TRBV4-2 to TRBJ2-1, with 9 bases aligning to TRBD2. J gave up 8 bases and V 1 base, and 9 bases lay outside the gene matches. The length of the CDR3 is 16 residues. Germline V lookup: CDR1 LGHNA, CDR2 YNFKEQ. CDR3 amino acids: CASSQGPGLAFHEQFF. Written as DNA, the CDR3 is TGTGCCAGCAGCCAAGGACCGGGACTAGCTTTCCATGAGCAGTTCTTC.

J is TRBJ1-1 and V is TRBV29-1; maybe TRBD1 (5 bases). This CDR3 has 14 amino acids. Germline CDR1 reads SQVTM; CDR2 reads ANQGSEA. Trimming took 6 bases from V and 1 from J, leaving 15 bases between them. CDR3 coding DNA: TGCAGCGTCATGACCTTCACAGGGAACACTGAAGCTTTCTTT. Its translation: CSVMTFTGNTEAFF.

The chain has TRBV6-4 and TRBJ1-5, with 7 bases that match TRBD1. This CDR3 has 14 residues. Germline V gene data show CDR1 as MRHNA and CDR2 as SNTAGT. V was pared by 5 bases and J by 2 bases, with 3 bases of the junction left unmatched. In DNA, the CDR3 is TGTGCCAGCAGTCCCGACAGGGGCAATCAGCCCCAGCATTTT. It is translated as CASSPDRGNQPQHF.

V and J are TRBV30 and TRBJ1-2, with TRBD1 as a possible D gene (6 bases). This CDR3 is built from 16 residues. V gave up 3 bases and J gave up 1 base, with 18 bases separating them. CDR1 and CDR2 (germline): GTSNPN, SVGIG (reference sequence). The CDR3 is CAWSRNAGAYNYGYTF. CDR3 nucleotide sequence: TGTGCCTGGAGCCGTAATGCAGGGGCTTATAACTATGGCTACACCTTC.

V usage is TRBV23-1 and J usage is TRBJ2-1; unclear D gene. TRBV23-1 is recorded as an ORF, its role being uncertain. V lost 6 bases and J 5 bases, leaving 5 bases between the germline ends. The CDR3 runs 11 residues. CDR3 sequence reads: CASSTNNEQFF. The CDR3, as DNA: TGCGCCAGCAGCACAAACAATGAGCAGTTCTTC.